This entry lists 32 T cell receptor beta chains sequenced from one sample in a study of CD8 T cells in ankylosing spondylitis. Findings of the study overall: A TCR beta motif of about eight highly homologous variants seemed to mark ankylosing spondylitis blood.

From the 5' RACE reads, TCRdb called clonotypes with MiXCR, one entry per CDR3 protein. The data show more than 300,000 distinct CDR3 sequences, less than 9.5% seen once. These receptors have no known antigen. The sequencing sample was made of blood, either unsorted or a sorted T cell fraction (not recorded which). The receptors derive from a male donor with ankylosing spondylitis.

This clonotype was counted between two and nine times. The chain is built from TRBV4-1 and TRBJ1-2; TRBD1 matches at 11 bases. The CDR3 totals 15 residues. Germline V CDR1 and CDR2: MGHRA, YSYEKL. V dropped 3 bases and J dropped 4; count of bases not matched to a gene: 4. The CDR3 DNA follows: TGCGCCAGCAGCCAGGGACAGGGGGGGCTCTATGGCTACACCTTC. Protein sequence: CASSQGQGGLYGYTF.

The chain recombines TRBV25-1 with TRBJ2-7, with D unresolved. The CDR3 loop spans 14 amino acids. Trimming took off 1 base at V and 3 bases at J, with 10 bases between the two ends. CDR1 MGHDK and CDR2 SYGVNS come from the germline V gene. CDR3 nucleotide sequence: TGTGCCAGCAGTGAATCGTACCCAGTCTACGAGCAGTACTTC. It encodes CASSESYPVYEQYF.

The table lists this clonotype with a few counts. In nucleotides, the CDR3 is TGTGCCAGCAGTCAAGCACAGGGGAGGCCTGAAGCTTTCTTT. Its protein is CASSQAQGRPEAFF. V gene TRBV27 combines with J gene TRBJ1-1, with TRBD1 matching 7 bases. The ends lost 5 bases at V and 6 bases at J; junction bases unmatched: 9. This CDR3 is 14 amino acids long. In germline, CDR1 is MNHEY, CDR2 SMNVEV (reference sequence).

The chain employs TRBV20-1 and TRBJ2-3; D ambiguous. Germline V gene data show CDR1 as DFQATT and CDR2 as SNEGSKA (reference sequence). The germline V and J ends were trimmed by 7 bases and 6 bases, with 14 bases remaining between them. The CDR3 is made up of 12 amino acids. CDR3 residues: CSGSSAYDTQYF. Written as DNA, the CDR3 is TGCAGTGGTTCCAGCGCCTATGATACGCAGTATTTT.

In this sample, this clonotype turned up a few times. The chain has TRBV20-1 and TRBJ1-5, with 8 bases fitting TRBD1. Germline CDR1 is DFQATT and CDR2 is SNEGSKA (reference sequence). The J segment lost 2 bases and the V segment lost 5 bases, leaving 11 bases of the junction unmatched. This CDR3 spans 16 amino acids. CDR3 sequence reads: CSASSSGGAGNQPQHF. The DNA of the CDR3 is TGCAGTGCTTCCTCTTCAGGGGGCGCGGGCAATCAGCCCCAGCATTTT.

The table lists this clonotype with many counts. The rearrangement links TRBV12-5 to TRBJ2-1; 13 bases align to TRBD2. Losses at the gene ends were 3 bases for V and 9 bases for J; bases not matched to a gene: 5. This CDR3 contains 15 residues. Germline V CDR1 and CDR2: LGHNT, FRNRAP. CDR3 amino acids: CASGLGLAGVTEQFF. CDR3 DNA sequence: TGTGCTAGTGGTTTAGGACTAGCGGGAGTGACTGAGCAGTTCTTC. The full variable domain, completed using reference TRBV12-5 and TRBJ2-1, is DARVTQTPRHKVTEMGQEVTMRCQPILGHNTVFWYRQTMMQGLELLAYFRNRAPLDDSGMPKDRFSAEMPDATLATLKIQPSEPRDSAVYFCASGLGLAGVTEQFFGPGTRLTVL.

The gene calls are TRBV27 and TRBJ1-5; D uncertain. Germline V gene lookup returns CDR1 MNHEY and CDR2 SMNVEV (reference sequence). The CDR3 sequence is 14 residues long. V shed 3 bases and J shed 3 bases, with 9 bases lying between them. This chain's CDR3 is CASSLEGTNQPQHF. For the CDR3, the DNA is TGTGCCAGCAGTTTGGAGGGAACCAATCAGCCCCAGCATTTT.

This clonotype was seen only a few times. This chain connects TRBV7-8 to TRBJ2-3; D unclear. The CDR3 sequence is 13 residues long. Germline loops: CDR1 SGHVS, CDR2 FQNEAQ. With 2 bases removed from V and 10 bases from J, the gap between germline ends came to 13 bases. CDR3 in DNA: TGTGCCAGCAGCTTATCGATCCTGTATCCGCAGTATTTT. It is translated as CASSLSILYPQYF.

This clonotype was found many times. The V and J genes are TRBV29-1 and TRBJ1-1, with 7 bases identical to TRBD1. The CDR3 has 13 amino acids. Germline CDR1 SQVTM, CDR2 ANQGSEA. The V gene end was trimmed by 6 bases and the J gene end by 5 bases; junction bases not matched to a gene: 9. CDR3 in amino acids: CSVRTGAATEAFF. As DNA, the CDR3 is TGCAGCGTCCGAACAGGGGCGGCAACTGAAGCTTTCTTT.

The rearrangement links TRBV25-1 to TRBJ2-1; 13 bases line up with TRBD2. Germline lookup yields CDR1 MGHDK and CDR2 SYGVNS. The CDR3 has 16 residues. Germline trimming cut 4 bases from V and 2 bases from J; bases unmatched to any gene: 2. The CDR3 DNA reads TGTGCCAGCAGTGCCGGACTAGCGGGAGCCTACAATGAGCAGTTCTTC. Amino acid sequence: CASSAGLAGAYNEQFF.

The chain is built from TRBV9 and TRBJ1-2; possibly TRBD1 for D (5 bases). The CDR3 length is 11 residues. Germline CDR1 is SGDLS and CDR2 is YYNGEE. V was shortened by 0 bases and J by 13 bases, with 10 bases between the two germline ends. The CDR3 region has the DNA TGTGCCAGCAGCGTAGTAGGGACTCCCACCTTC. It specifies CASSVVGTPTF.

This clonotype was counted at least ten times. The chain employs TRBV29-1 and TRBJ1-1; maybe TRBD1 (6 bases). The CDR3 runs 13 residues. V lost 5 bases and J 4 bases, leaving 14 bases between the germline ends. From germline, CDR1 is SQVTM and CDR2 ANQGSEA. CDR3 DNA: TGCAGCGTTCGTACAGGGCTGGGCACTGAAGCTTTCTTT. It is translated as CSVRTGLGTEAFF. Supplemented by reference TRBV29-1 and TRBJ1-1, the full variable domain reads SAVISQKPSRDICQRGTSLTIQCQVDSQVTMMFWYRQQPGQSLTLIATANQGSEATYESGFVIDKFPISRPNLTFSTLTVSNMSPEDSSIYLCSVRTGLGTEAFFGQGTRLTVV.

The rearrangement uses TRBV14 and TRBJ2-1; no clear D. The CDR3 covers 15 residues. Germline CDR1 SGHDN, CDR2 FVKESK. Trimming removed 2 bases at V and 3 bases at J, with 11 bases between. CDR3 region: CASSQTVTGYNEQFF. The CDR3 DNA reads TGTGCCAGCAGCCAAACCGTTACGGGCTACAATGAGCAGTTCTTC.

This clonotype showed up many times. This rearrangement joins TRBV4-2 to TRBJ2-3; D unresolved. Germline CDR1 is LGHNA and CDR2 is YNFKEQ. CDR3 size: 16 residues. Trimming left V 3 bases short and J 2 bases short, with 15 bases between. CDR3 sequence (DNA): TGTGCCAGCAGCCATAATCCCCTACCTCTCACAGATACGCAGTATTTT. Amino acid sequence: CASSHNPLPLTDTQYF.

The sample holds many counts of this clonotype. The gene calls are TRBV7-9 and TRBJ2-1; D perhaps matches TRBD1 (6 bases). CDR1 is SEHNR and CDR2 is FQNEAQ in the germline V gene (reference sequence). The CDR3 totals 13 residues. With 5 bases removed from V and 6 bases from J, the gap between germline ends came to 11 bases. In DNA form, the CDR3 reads TGTGCCAGCAGCGTGACAGGTCTCAATGAGCAGTTCTTC. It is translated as CASSVTGLNEQFF.

CDR3 protein: CTISSIRDRSMSSGNTIYF. The CDR3 region has the DNA TGTACCATCAGTTCGATCCGGGACAGATCGATGAGCTCTGGAAACACCATATATTTT. The V gene is TRBV12-3 or TRBV12-4, the J gene TRBJ1-3, with 7 bases lining up with TRBD1. The CDR3 has 19 amino acids.

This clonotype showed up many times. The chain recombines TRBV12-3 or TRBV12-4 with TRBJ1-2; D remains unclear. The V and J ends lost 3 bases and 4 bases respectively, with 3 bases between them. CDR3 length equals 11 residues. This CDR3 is CASSLGYGYTF. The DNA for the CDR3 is TGTGCCAGCAGTTTGGGCTATGGCTACACCTTC.

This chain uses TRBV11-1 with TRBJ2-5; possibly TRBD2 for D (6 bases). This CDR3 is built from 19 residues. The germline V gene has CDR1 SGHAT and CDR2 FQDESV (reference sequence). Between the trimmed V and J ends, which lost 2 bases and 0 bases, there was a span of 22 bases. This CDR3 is CASSLRQFGRKRDQETQYF. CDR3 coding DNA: TGTGCCAGCAGCTTAAGGCAGTTCGGGAGAAAGCGAGACCAAGAGACCCAGTACTTC. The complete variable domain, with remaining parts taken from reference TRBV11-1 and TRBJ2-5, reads EAEVAQSPRYKITEKSQAVAFWCDPISGHATLYWYRQILGQGPELLVQFQDESVVDDSQLPKDRFSAERLKGVDSTLKIQPAELGDSAMYLCASSLRQFGRKRDQETQYFGPGTRLLVL.

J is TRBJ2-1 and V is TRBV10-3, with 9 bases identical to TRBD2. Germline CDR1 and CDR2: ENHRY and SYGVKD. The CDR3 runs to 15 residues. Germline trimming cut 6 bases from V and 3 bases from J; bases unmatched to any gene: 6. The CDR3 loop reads CAISRAGGSYNEQFF. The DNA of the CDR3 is TGTGCCATCAGCCGTGCGGGAGGGAGCTACAATGAGCAGTTCTTC.

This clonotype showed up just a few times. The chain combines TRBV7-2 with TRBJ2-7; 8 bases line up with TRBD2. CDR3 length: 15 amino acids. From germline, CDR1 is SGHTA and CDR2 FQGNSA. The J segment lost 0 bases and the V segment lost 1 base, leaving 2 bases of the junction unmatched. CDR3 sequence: CASSLVGGGSYEQYF. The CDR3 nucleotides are TGTGCCAGCAGCTTAGTCGGGGGGGGCTCCTACGAGCAGTACTTC.

The CDR3 spells CASSYGPPVTGYTF. CDR3 nucleotide sequence: TGTGCCAGCAGTTATGGACCGCCGGTAACCGGCTACACCTTC. The rearrangement uses TRBV6-5 and TRBJ1-2; D uncertain. Germline V gene sequence: CDR1 MNHEY, CDR2 SVGAGI. This CDR3 contains 14 residues. The ends were cut back, 3 bases at V and 8 bases at J, with 16 bases in the middle.

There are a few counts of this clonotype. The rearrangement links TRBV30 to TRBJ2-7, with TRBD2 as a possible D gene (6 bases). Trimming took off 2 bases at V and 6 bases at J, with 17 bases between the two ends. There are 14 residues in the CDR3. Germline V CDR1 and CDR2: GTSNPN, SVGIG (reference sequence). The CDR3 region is CAWSQRALRGEQYF. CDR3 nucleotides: TGTGCCTGGAGTCAGCGGGCGCTACGCGGCGAGCAGTACTTC. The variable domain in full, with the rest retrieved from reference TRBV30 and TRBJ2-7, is SQTIHQWPATLVQPVGSPLSLECTVEGTSNPNLYWYRQAAGRGLQLLFYSVGIGQISSEVPQNLSASRPQDRQFILSSKKLLLSDSGFYLCAWSQRALRGEQYFGPGTRLTVT.

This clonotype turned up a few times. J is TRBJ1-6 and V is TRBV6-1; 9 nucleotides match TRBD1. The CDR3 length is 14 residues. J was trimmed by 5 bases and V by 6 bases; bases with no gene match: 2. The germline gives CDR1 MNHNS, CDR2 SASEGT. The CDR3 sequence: CASSRQGDNSPLHF. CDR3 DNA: TGTGCCAGCAGCCGACAGGGGGATAATTCACCCCTCCACTTT.

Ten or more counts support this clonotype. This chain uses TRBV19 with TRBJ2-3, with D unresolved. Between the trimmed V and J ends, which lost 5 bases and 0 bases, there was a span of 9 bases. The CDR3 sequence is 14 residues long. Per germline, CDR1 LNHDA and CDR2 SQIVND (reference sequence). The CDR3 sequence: CASSSPGSTDTQYF. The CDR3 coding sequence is TGTGCCAGTAGTTCCCCCGGGAGCACAGATACGCAGTATTTT.

As DNA, the CDR3 is TGTGCCAGCAGTTTAGGCCCGAGGAACACTGAAGCTTTCTTT. Translation gives CASSLGPRNTEAFF. J is TRBJ1-1 and V is TRBV12-3 or TRBV12-4; D not certain. This CDR3 is 14 amino acids long. Trimming removed 1 base at V and 1 base at J, with 7 bases between.

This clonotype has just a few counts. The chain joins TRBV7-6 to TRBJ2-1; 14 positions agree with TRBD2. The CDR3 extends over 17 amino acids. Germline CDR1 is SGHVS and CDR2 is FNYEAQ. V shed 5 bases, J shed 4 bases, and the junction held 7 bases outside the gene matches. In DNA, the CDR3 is TGTGCCAGCAGCCCGGGACTAGCGGGAGTAAGTTACAATGAGCAGTTCTTC. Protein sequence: CASSPGLAGVSYNEQFF.

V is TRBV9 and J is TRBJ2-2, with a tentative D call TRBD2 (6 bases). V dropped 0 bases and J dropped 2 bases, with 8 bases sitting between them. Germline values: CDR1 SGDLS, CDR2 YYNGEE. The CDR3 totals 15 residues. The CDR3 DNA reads TGTGCCAGCAGCGTAGCTAGCGACAACACCGGGGAGCTGTTTTTT. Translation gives CASSVASDNTGELFF.

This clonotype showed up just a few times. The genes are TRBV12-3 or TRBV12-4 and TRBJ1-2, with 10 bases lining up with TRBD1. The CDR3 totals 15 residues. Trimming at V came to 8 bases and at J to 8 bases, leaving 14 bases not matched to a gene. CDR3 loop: CASGPTRDRGEGYTF. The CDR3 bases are TGTGCCAGCGGGCCGACTCGGGACAGGGGAGAGGGCTACACCTTC.

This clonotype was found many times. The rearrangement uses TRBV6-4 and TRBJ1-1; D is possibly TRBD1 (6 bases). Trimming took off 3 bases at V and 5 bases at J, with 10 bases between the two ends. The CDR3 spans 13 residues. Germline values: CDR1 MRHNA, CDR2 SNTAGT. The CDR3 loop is CASSDEGGTEAFF. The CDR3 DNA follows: TGTGCCAGCAGTGATGAGGGGGGGACTGAAGCTTTCTTT.

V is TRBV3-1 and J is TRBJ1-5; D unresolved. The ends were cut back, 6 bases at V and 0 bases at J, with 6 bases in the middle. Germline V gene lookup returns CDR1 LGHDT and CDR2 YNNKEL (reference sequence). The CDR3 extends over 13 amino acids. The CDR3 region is CASSLTSNQPQHF. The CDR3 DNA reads TGTGCCAGCAGTCTAACTAGCAATCAGCCCCAGCATTTT. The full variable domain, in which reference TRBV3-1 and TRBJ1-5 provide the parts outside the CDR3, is DTAVSQTPKYLVTQMGNDKSIKCEQNLGHDTMYWYKQDSKKFLKIMFSYNNKELIINETVPNRFSPKSPDKAHLNLHINSLELGDSAVYFCASSLTSNQPQHFGDGTRLSIL.

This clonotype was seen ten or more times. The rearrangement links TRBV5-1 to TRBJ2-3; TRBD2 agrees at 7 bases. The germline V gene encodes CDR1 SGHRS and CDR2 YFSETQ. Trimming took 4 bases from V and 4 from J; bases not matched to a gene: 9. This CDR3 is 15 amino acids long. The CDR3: CASSREASGPDTQYF. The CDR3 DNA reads TGCGCCAGCAGCCGGGAGGCTAGCGGTCCAGATACGCAGTATTTT.

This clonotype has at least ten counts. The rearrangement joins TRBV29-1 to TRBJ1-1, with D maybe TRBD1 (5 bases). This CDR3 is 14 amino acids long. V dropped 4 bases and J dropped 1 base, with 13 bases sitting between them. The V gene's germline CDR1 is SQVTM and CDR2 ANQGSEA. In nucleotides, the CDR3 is TGCAGCGTTGGTCAGGGTTCCAGGAACACTGAAGCTTTCTTT. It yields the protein CSVGQGSRNTEAFF.